Following are 10 T cell receptor beta chains from one sample sequenced in a study of OX40 agonist ivuxolimab in advanced cancers. Method: immunoSEQ multiplex PCR; TCRdb's copy keeps in-frame clones and lacks some. The sample shows more than 60,000 clones, 75% to 90% of them seen only once. Source: CD4+ or CD8+ T cells sorted from blood, taken in a trial of the OX40 agonist ivuxolimab. The receptors here all came from an adult with an advanced solid tumor such as melanoma, head and neck, liver or kidney cancer.

This chain uses TRBV2 with TRBJ2-7; no clear D. The V gene lost 2 bases and the J gene lost 13 bases, with 15 bases spanning the gap. In germline, CDR1 is SNHLY, CDR2 FYNNEI. The CDR3 runs 12 residues. CDR3 in amino acids: CASSEISARNYF. Written as DNA, the CDR3 is TGTGCCAGCAGTGAAATCAGCGCGAGGAATTACTTC.

The rearrangement uses TRBV28 and TRBJ1-4; the D is unclear. Germline V gives CDR1 MDHEN, CDR2 SYDVKM. V was pared by 3 bases and J by 0 bases, with 11 bases between. This CDR3 comprises 16 residues. CDR3 nucleotides: TGTGCCAGCAGTTTGGCGGGTATTGCAACTAATGAAAAACTGTTTTTT. It yields the protein CASSLAGIATNEKLFF.

This clone showed up just a few times. V is TRBV6-6 and J is TRBJ2-7; TRBD1 agrees at 9 bases. Germline V gene lookup returns CDR1 MNHNY and CDR2 SVGAGI (reference sequence). The J segment lost 7 bases and the V segment lost 5 bases, leaving 3 bases of the junction unmatched. CDR3 length equals 12 residues. The CDR3 DNA sequence: TGTGCCAGCAGTCGGACAGGGGAGGAGCAGTACTTC. This sequence encodes CASSRTGEEQYF.

This chain links TRBV7-8 with TRBJ2-5; TRBD1 might be the D (6 bases). The DNA matches TRBJ2-7 better at its end, which makes the J call doubtful. The CDR3 is 13 residues long. Per germline, CDR1 SGHVS and CDR2 FQNEAQ. CDR3 region: CASSSTGSYEQYF. The CDR3, as DNA: TGTGCCAGCAGCTCGACAGGCTCCTACGAGCAGTACTTC.

This rearrangement joins TRBV9 to TRBJ2-5; TRBD1 matches 9 bases. Looked up from germline, CDR1 is SGDLS and CDR2 is YYNGEE. CDR3 length: 16 residues. The trim removed 4 bases at V and 5 bases at J, leaving 12 bases unmatched. Here the CDR3 DNA reads TGTGCCAGCAGCCCCGTGGGACAGGGAGCGATCGAGACCCAGTACTTC. Its translation is CASSPVGQGAIETQYF.

The chain carries TRBV2 and TRBJ1-4; no reliable D call. The CDR3 consists of 14 residues. From germline, CDR1 is SNHLY and CDR2 FYNNEI. Trimming removed 8 bases from V and 5 bases from J, with 15 bases in between. CDR3 region: CASAQDLTNEKLFF. CDR3 nucleotides: TGTGCCAGCGCCCAGGACCTTACGAATGAAAAACTGTTTTTT. The whole variable domain, remainder taken from reference TRBV2 and TRBJ1-4, is EPEVTQTPSHQVTQMGQEVILRCVPISNHLYFYWYRQILGQKVEFLVSFYNNEISEKSEIFDDQFSVERPDGSNFTLKIRSTKLEDSAMYFCASAQDLTNEKLFFGSGTQLSVL.

The gene calls are TRBV29-1 and TRBJ2-3; D is possibly TRBD2 (6 bases). CDR1 and CDR2 from the germline V gene are SQVTM and ANQGSEA. The CDR3 length is 13 residues. V dropped 4 bases and J dropped 4 bases, with 12 bases sitting between them. The DNA of the CDR3 is TGCAGCGTTGGTGGCGGGACGTCAGATACGCAGTATTTT. It yields the protein CSVGGGTSDTQYF.

This chain links TRBV5-6 with TRBJ2-7; D unclear. Germline V lookup: CDR1 SGHDT, CDR2 YYEEEE. Trimming shortened V by 3 bases and J by 0 bases, and 7 bases separated the two germline ends. This CDR3 is 13 amino acids long. CDR3 coding DNA: TGTGCCAGCAGCTCTACACACTCCTACGAGCAGTACTTC. Translating it yields CASSSTHSYEQYF. The whole variable domain, filled in from reference TRBV5-6 and TRBJ2-7, reads DAGVTQSPTHLIKTRGQQVTLRCSPKSGHDTVSWYQQALGQGPQFIFQYYEEEERQRGNFPDRFSGHQFPNYSSELNVNALLLGDSALYLCASSSTHSYEQYFGPGTRLTVT.

This rearrangement joins TRBV6-1 to TRBJ2-2; D is uncertain. Trimming stripped 3 bases from V and 1 base from J, with 6 bases between. Germline V gene data show CDR1 as MNHNS and CDR2 as SASEGT. CDR3 length: 14 residues. For the CDR3, the DNA is TGTGCCAGCAGTGATCTAAAGAACACCGGGGAGCTGTTTTTT. The encoded protein is CASSDLKNTGELFF.

The chain is built from TRBV5-1 and TRBJ2-7, with TRBD2 identical over 11 bases. V lost 2 bases, J lost 6 bases, and 4 bases stayed unmatched. Germline loops: CDR1 SGHRS, CDR2 YFSETQ. CDR3 size: 14 residues. CDR3 sequence reads: CASSFVLAGGEQYF. The DNA for the CDR3 is TGCGCCAGCAGCTTTGTCCTAGCGGGAGGCGAGCAGTACTTC.